The 18 T cell receptor beta chains presented below share a single source sample, sequenced in a study of blood T cell repertoires in COVID-19. Profiled with immunoSEQ multiplex PCR; TCRdb holds only in-frame clones, not every one. The table lists approximately 58,000 clones, roughly 90% of them singletons. Input material: peripheral blood. All receptors come from a human donor in a cohort sampled during active COVID-19.

The chain carries TRBV4-3 and TRBJ2-3; 8 bases map to TRBD1. The CDR3 has 13 amino acids. CDR1 LGHNA and CDR2 YSLEER come from the germline V gene. The V and J ends lost 4 bases and 5 bases, in that order; junction bases with no gene match: 2. The CDR3 loop reads CASSLDREDTQYF. CDR3 bases: TGCGCCAGCAGCCTGGACAGGGAAGATACGCAGTATTTT.

CDR3 DNA sequence: TGTGCCAGCTCACCGGCGTTAGAGGGGGCTAGGGATACGCAGTATTTT. Its translation is CASSPALEGARDTQYF. The chain has TRBV18 and TRBJ2-3, with 7 positions matching TRBD1. Trimming cost V 3 bases and J 6 bases; bases outside gene matches: 12. The germline V gene encodes CDR1 KGHSH and CDR2 LQKENI. This CDR3 contains 16 residues. The whole variable domain, filled in from reference TRBV18 and TRBJ2-3, reads NAGVMQNPRHLVRRRGQEARLRCSPMKGHSHVYWYRQLPEEGLKFMVYLQKENIIDESGMPKERFSAEFPKEGPSILRIQQVVRGDSAAYFCASSPALEGARDTQYFGPGTRLTVL.

The chain links TRBV2 to TRBJ1-2; TRBD1 might be the D (5 bases). CDR1 and CDR2 from the germline V gene are SNHLY and FYNNEI. The CDR3 runs 11 residues. V was trimmed by 6 bases and J by 9 bases, leaving 11 bases between them. CDR3 in DNA: TGTGCCAGCAGGACAGAGAGAAGCTACACCTTC. Translation: CASRTERSYTF.

V usage is TRBV30 and J usage is TRBJ2-6; possible D gene TRBD1, 6 bases. The CDR3 loop spans 18 amino acids. Trimming took 2 bases from V and 0 from J, leaving 17 bases between them. CDR1 and CDR2 from the germline V gene are GTSNPN and SVGIG (reference sequence). As DNA, the CDR3 is TGTGCCTGGAGTTCGATGACAGGAGTTTTCTCTGGGGCCAACGTCCTGACTTTC. Amino acid sequence: CAWSSMTGVFSGANVLTF.

The J gene is TRBJ1-4, the V gene TRBV3-1 (or the pseudogene TRBV3-2); possibly TRBD1 for D (6 bases). Germline CDR1 LGHDT, CDR2 YNNKEL (reference sequence). The CDR3 consists of 12 residues. V lost 2 bases to trimming and J lost 13 bases, with 11 bases between them. DNA for the CDR3: TGTGCCAGCAGCCAACTCTCCAGGGGACTGTTTTTT. This sequence encodes CASSQLSRGLFF.

This clone was seen a single time. The chain carries TRBV14 and TRBJ1-4; a possible D gene is TRBD1 (5 bases). V was pared by 1 base and J by 0 bases, with 18 bases between. The CDR3 is made up of 19 amino acids. Germline V gives CDR1 SGHDN, CDR2 FVKESK. The CDR3 bases are TGTGCCAGCAGCCAAGTAGACCTCAGCAACAGGTCAACTAATGAAAAACTGTTTTTT. Translating gives CASSQVDLSNRSTNEKLFF. Looking up the rest from reference TRBV14 and TRBJ1-4 gives the full variable domain: EAGVTQFPSHSVIEKGQTVTLRCDPISGHDNLYWYRRVMGKEIKFLLHFVKESKQDESGMPNNRFLAERTGGTYSTLKVQPAELEDSGVYFCASSQVDLSNRSTNEKLFFGSGTQLSVL.

In this sample, this clone turned up once. V usage is TRBV5-4 and J usage is TRBJ2-3, with 9 positions matching TRBD2. V dropped 0 bases and J dropped 3; count of bases not matched to a gene: 2. Germline CDR1 SGHNT, CDR2 YYREEE (reference sequence). The CDR3 is made up of 15 amino acids. CDR3 DNA: TGTGCCAGCAGCTTGGTTAGCGGGAGTACAGATACGCAGTATTTT. Translated, it gives CASSLVSGSTDTQYF.

This chain uses TRBV4-2 with TRBJ1-1; possibly TRBD1 for D (6 bases). Germline lookup yields CDR1 LGHNA and CDR2 YNFKEQ. V was cut by 0 bases and J by 0 bases, with 11 bases left in between. CDR3 length: 16 amino acids. The CDR3 sequence is CASSQDLGTLNTEAFF. As DNA, the CDR3 is TGTGCCAGCAGCCAAGATCTAGGGACACTGAACACTGAAGCTTTCTTT.

In this sample, this clone turned up once. The chain is built from TRBV20-1 and TRBJ2-7, with D uncertain. CDR1 and CDR2 (germline): DFQATT, SNEGSKA (reference sequence). V shed 3 bases and J shed 0 bases, with 6 bases lying between them. This CDR3 has 12 amino acids. The CDR3 coding sequence is TGCAGTGCTAGTCCGGGCTCCTACGAGCAGTACTTC. Translation gives CSASPGSYEQYF.

This sequence joins TRBV27 and TRBJ1-2; the match to TRBD1 covers 12 bases. Germline-derived CDR1 and CDR2 are MNHEY and SMNVEV (reference sequence). V lost 5 bases to trimming and J lost 6 bases; unmatched junction nucleotides: 4. The CDR3 length is 14 residues. DNA for the CDR3: TGTGCCAGCAGTCCGGGGACAGGGGGCAATGGCTACACCTTC. It encodes CASSPGTGGNGYTF.

This chain uses TRBV11-2 with TRBJ1-1; 10 bases are a match to TRBD1. Germline V gives CDR1 SGHAT, CDR2 FQNNGV. V lost 5 bases, J lost 4 bases, and 4 bases stayed unmatched. There are 14 residues in the CDR3. DNA of the CDR3: TGTGCCAGCAGCAATTGGGACAGGGGCACTGAAGCTTTCTTT. This sequence encodes CASSNWDRGTEAFF.

The chain combines TRBV4-1 with TRBJ1-2; 7 positions match TRBD1. Trimming cost V 2 bases and J 0 bases; bases outside gene matches: 6. This CDR3 is 16 amino acids long. Germline V gene sequence: CDR1 MGHRA, CDR2 YSYEKL. CDR3 region: CASSQIGTATNYGYTF. CDR3 DNA sequence: TGCGCCAGCAGCCAAATAGGGACAGCGACTAACTATGGCTACACCTTC.

The chain combines TRBV28 with TRBJ2-1; a possible D gene is TRBD2 (5 bases). V was cut by 3 bases and J by 8 bases, with 14 bases left in between. The CDR3 totals 14 residues. Germline assignment: CDR1 MDHEN and CDR2 SYDVKM. The CDR3 sequence is CASSFVGLEDEQFF. In DNA, the CDR3 is TGTGCCAGCAGTTTCGTGGGCTTGGAGGATGAGCAGTTCTTC.

The gene calls are TRBV11-1 and TRBJ2-1; 7 positions match TRBD1. The CDR3 consists of 16 residues. The germline gives CDR1 SGHAT, CDR2 FQDESV (reference sequence). Germline trimming cut 5 bases from V and 1 base from J; bases unmatched to any gene: 8. The CDR3 region is CASSRRQGSSYNEQFF. CDR3 DNA sequence: TGTGCCAGCAGCCGGAGACAGGGAAGTTCCTACAATGAGCAGTTCTTC.

This sequence joins TRBV6-5 and TRBJ1-2, with 8 bases lining up with TRBD1. V gave up 6 bases and J gave up 3 bases; unmatched junction bases: 3. Germline V lookup: CDR1 MNHEY, CDR2 SVGAGI. The CDR3 is 13 amino acids. In DNA form, the CDR3 reads TGTGCCAGCAGCGTGACAGGGGACTATGGCTACACCTTC. Translated: CASSVTGDYGYTF.

In nucleotides, the CDR3 is TGTGCCAGCAGCTTGGCCCGGACAGGCACCGTCTCTGGAAACACCATATATTTT. This encodes CASSLARTGTVSGNTIYF. This sequence joins TRBV5-5 and TRBJ1-3, with TRBD1 matching 7 bases. Trimming cost V 0 bases and J 0 bases; bases outside gene matches: 9. The CDR3 is 18 amino acids. Per the germline V gene, CDR1 is SGHKS and CDR2 is YYEKEE (reference sequence).

This rearrangement joins TRBV18 to TRBJ2-5; 7 bases align to TRBD1. The V gene end was trimmed by 6 bases and the J gene end by 5 bases; junction bases not matched to a gene: 12. The length of the CDR3 is 15 residues. CDR1 and CDR2 (germline): KGHSH, LQKENI. CDR3 DNA: TGTGCCAGCTCCCCGATAGGGGGCTTGGGGGAGACCCAGTACTTC. This gives the protein CASSPIGGLGETQYF.

In DNA form, the CDR3 reads TGTGCCAGCAGCCGGGACAGGTTGAACACCGGGGAGCTGTTTTTT. Its protein product is CASSRDRLNTGELFF. The genes are TRBV5-5 and TRBJ2-2; 8 nucleotides match TRBD1. The CDR3 has 15 amino acids. V shed 4 bases and J 1 base; nucleotides not matched to a gene: 3. Germline V lookup: CDR1 SGHKS, CDR2 YYEKEE (reference sequence). Drawing the rest from reference TRBV5-5 and TRBJ2-2, the complete variable domain is DAGVTQSPTHLIKTRGQQVTLRCSPISGHKSVSWYQQVLGQGPQFIFQYYEKEERGRGNFPDRFSARQFPNYSSELNVNALLLGDSALYLCASSRDRLNTGELFFGEGSRLTVL.